The 4 T cell receptor beta chains listed next were all sequenced from one sample in a study of T cell repertoires in cytomegalovirus infection. Each CDR3 protein gets one entry after TCRdb re-called the reads with MiXCR. Of around 120,000 distinct CDR3 sequences in the sample, roughly 9% are singletons; the top ten hold around a tenth. The sequencing input was PBMCs. The receptors were sampled from a human donor in good health (CMV status not recorded). Some clones in this sample may be carry-over from other donors' samples.

This clonotype has a count of ten or more. The CDR3 DNA sequence: TGTGCCAGCAGCCCCCTGGCGCGGGGATTCACAGATACGCAGTATTTT. Translated: CASSPLARGFTDTQYF. The chain couples TRBV4-2 to TRBJ2-3, with D perhaps TRBD2 (6 bases). CDR3 length equals 16 residues. CDR1 is LGHNA and CDR2 is YNFKEQ in the germline V gene. V dropped 4 bases and J dropped 2 bases, with 16 bases sitting between them.

This clonotype was counted at least ten times. The V call is TRBV7-8, the J call TRBJ1-2, with 9 bases fitting TRBD1. CDR3 length equals 16 residues. Germline lookup yields CDR1 SGHVS and CDR2 FQNEAQ. The V and J ends lost 0 bases and 4 bases, in that order; junction bases with no gene match: 6. This CDR3 is CASSLAEQGASYGYTF. CDR3 nucleotide sequence: TGTGCCAGCAGCTTAGCGGAACAGGGGGCCAGCTATGGCTACACCTTC. The full variable domain, completed using reference TRBV7-8 and TRBJ1-2, is GAGVSQSPRYKVAKRGQDVALRCDPISGHVSLFWYQQALGQGPEFLTYFQNEAQLDKSGLPSDRFFAERPEGSVSTLKIQRTQQEDSAVYLCASSLAEQGASYGYTFGSGTRLTVV.

This clonotype occurred many times. The chain combines TRBV7-2 with TRBJ2-7, with D perhaps assigned TRBD1 or TRBD2 (5 bases each). This CDR3 has 14 residues. The V gene's germline CDR1 is SGHTA and CDR2 FQGNSA. V gave up 5 bases and J gave up 3 bases, with 14 bases separating them. CDR3 nucleotide sequence: TGTGCCAGCAGCCGGTTCGGGACGCTCTACGAGCAGTACTTC. The encoded protein is CASSRFGTLYEQYF.

This clonotype was seen many times. The chain couples TRBV19 to TRBJ2-7; D possibly uses TRBD1 or TRBD2 (6 bases each). The CDR3 consists of 14 residues. V lost 4 bases and J lost 2, with 12 bases in between. Germline CDR1 reads LNHDA; CDR2 reads SQIVND (reference sequence). CDR3 sequence reads: CASSKAGEAYEQYF. The CDR3 DNA reads as TGTGCCAGTAGTAAGGCAGGGGAGGCCTACGAGCAGTACTTC.